Sequencing of this TCR beta chain was carried out in a study of blood T cells in healthy people across ages. Per germline, CDR1 MDHEN and CDR2 SYDVKM. The CDR3 is 13 residues long. For the second PCR, which ran for roughly 6 to 12 cycles, a sample-barcoded 5' primer and a J-beta primer mix were used. MiXCR, run by TCRdb on the 5' RACE reads, gives a single entry per CDR3 protein. The sample records about 780,000 distinct CDR3 sequences, about 45% being singletons. This TCR was recovered from an elderly man in good health. The sample consisted of blood. This chain links TRBV28 with TRBJ2-7; TRBD1 matches at 7 bases. The last part of the DNA fits TRBJ2-5 better; the J call may be wrong. The CDR3 sequence: CASKGQIQETQYF. The CDR3 nucleotides read TGTGCCAGCAAGGGACAGATCCAAGAGACCCAGTACTTC.